What follows are 20 T cell receptor beta chains derived from one specimen sequenced in a study of blood T cell repertoires in COVID-19. Method: immunoSEQ multiplex PCR; TCRdb's copy keeps in-frame clones and lacks some. Among about 83,000 clones listed, around 87% were seen once. Material: peripheral blood. Receptors were obtained from a man older than 75 with active or convalescent COVID-19.

A note on this clone: Other nucleotide sequences in the sample specify the same CDR3. The chain links TRBV9 to TRBJ1-1, with D maybe TRBD1 (6 bases). The ends were cut back, 5 bases at V and 1 base at J, with 12 bases in the middle. Germline CDR1 and CDR2: SGDLS and YYNGEE. The CDR3 is 14 amino acids. CDR3 loop: CASSTLTGNTEAFF. In DNA, the CDR3 is TGTGCCAGCAGTACCCTGACAGGGAACACTGAAGCTTTCTTT.

This clone was detected only once. This chain connects TRBV18 to TRBJ1-1; 11 nucleotides align to TRBD1. CDR1 KGHSH and CDR2 LQKENI come from the germline V gene. V gave up 5 bases and J gave up 11 bases; unmatched junction bases: 16. The CDR3 covers 16 residues. The CDR3 region is CASSTGPGTGGGEAFF. Written as DNA, the CDR3 is TGTGCCAGCTCAACCGGTCCCGGGACAGGGGGTGGAGAGGCTTTCTTT.

V and J are TRBV5-6 and TRBJ1-4; D is unresolved. The CDR3 has 13 amino acids. Trimming stripped 4 bases from V and 5 bases from J, with 9 bases between. Germline V gene lookup returns CDR1 SGHDT and CDR2 YYEEEE. The DNA for the CDR3 is TGTGCCAGCAGCCCGCCGGGAAATGAAAAACTGTTTTTT. Translation gives CASSPPGNEKLFF. The whole variable domain, remainder taken from reference TRBV5-6 and TRBJ1-4, is DAGVTQSPTHLIKTRGQQVTLRCSPKSGHDTVSWYQQALGQGPQFIFQYYEEEERQRGNFPDRFSGHQFPNYSSELNVNALLLGDSALYLCASSPPGNEKLFFGSGTQLSVL.

This clone has more than one count but fewer than ten. The V call is TRBV2, the J call TRBJ2-2, with a possible D match to TRBD1 (7 bases). CDR3 length equals 15 residues. Deletions cut 4 bases from V and 5 bases from J, with 14 bases between. The V gene's germline CDR1 is SNHLY and CDR2 FYNNEI. The CDR3 reads CASSVQGGTTGELFF. For the CDR3, the DNA is TGTGCCAGCAGTGTTCAGGGGGGAACAACCGGGGAGCTGTTTTTT.

This rearrangement joins TRBV9 to TRBJ2-5; 13 nucleotides line up with TRBD2. Losses at the gene ends were 4 bases for V and 5 bases for J; bases not matched to a gene: 8. CDR1 and CDR2 from the germline V gene are SGDLS and YYNGEE. The CDR3 consists of 16 residues. The CDR3, as DNA: TGTGCCAGCAGCCCAGGACTAGCGGGAGTGGGTGAGACCCAGTACTTC. Translated: CASSPGLAGVGETQYF.

As DNA, the CDR3 is TGCGCCAGCTTCGGGGACTTCAATCAGCCCCAGCATTTT. It encodes CASFGDFNQPQHF. This rearrangement joins TRBV10-2 to TRBJ1-5; possible D gene TRBD1, 5 bases. Looked up from germline, CDR1 is WSHSY and CDR2 is SAAADI. The CDR3 extends over 13 amino acids. Trimming pared 8 bases from V and 3 bases from J, leaving 11 bases between.

This sequence joins TRBV19 and TRBJ2-4; perhaps TRBD1 as D (6 bases). This CDR3 has 13 amino acids. Per germline, CDR1 LNHDA and CDR2 SQIVND (reference sequence). The V and J ends lost 10 bases and 13 bases respectively, with 23 bases between them. The CDR3 sequence: CATSGVVTEKQYF. The CDR3 bases are TGTGCCACCTCAGGGGTGGTAACAGAGAAGCAGTACTTC.

This chain joins TRBV18 and TRBJ2-1; D is unclear. V dropped 2 bases and J dropped 4 bases, with 15 bases sitting between them. The germline CDR1 and CDR2 sequences are KGHSH and LQKENI. The CDR3 contains 16 residues. The CDR3 loop reads CASSPTTQVDYNEQFF. The CDR3 DNA reads TGTGCCAGCTCACCAACAACACAAGTCGATTACAATGAGCAGTTCTTC.

J is TRBJ1-6 and V is TRBV4-1, with D possibly matching TRBD1 (6 bases). V was cut by 8 bases and J by 6 bases, with 20 bases left in between. The length of the CDR3 is 16 residues. Germline V gene lookup returns CDR1 MGHRA and CDR2 YSYEKL. The CDR3 here is CASSGLNRAGNSPLHF. In nucleotides, the CDR3 is TGCGCCAGCTCCGGCCTAAACAGGGCTGGTAATTCACCCCTCCACTTT.

The V and J genes are TRBV7-9 and TRBJ1-1; 9 nucleotides align to TRBD1. The germline gives CDR1 SEHNR, CDR2 FQNEAQ (reference sequence). The CDR3 sequence is 15 residues long. The ends lost 6 bases at V and 1 base at J; junction bases unmatched: 6. The CDR3 sequence: CASRTGQGRNTEAFF. For the CDR3, the DNA is TGTGCCAGCAGAACTGGACAGGGGAGGAACACTGAAGCTTTCTTT. Using reference TRBV7-9 and TRBJ1-1 for the parts outside the CDR3, the full variable domain is DTGVSQNPRHKITKRGQNVTFRCDPISEHNRLYWYRQTLGQGPEFLTYFQNEAQLEKSRLLSDRFSAERPKGSFSTLEIQRTEQGDSAMYLCASRTGQGRNTEAFFGQGTRLTVV.

This clone was observed a single time. This chain connects TRBV6-2 or TRBV6-3 to TRBJ2-5, with TRBD2 matching 7 bases. CDR3 length equals 16 residues. Germline trimming cut 6 bases from V and 4 bases from J; bases unmatched to any gene: 14. Germline assignment: CDR1 MNHEY and CDR2 SVGEGT. The CDR3 DNA is TGTGCCAGCAGCAATACCATCGGGGGGAAGAGAGAGACCCAGTACTTC. Translating gives CASSNTIGGKRETQYF.

This clone was picked up one time. The chain combines TRBV5-4 with TRBJ1-1; D might be TRBD1 (5 bases). CDR3 length: 14 residues. CDR1 and CDR2 from the germline V gene are SGHNT and YYREEE (reference sequence). The germline V and J ends were trimmed by 0 bases and 2 bases, with 8 bases remaining between them. CDR3 sequence (DNA): TGTGCCAGCAGCTTGGAGGGGTCCAACACTGAAGCTTTCTTT. Protein: CASSLEGSNTEAFF.

The chain joins TRBV5-1 to TRBJ1-2; the D is unclear. CDR3 length: 15 residues. Trimming took 4 bases from V and 1 from J, leaving 14 bases between them. Germline V lookup: CDR1 SGHRS, CDR2 YFSETQ. Here the CDR3 reads CASSPTTGGNYGYTF. CDR3 bases: TGCGCCAGCAGCCCTACCACCGGAGGTAACTATGGCTACACCTTC.

The chain uses TRBV3-1 (or the pseudogene TRBV3-2) and TRBJ1-5, with D hard to call. This CDR3 contains 12 residues. Deletions cut 0 bases from V and 9 bases from J, with 6 bases between. Germline loops: CDR1 LGHDT, CDR2 YNNKEL (reference sequence). This CDR3 is CASSQDRPPQHF. The CDR3 DNA follows: TGTGCCAGCAGCCAAGATCGTCCGCCCCAGCATTTT.

This clone was seen a few times. J is TRBJ1-3 and V is TRBV18; maybe TRBD1 (5 bases). The CDR3 spans 17 residues. The V end was cut by 2 bases, the J end by 0 bases, with 14 bases between. From germline, CDR1 is KGHSH and CDR2 LQKENI. DNA of the CDR3: TGTGCCAGCTCACCAAGGGTCGGGGGAGACTCTGGAAACACCATATATTTT. Its protein product is CASSPRVGGDSGNTIYF. The full variable domain, in which reference TRBV18 and TRBJ1-3 provide the parts outside the CDR3, is NAGVMQNPRHLVRRRGQEARLRCSPMKGHSHVYWYRQLPEEGLKFMVYLQKENIIDESGMPKERFSAEFPKEGPSILRIQQVVRGDSAAYFCASSPRVGGDSGNTIYFGEGSWLTVV.

The gene calls are TRBV5-6 and TRBJ2-4; 10 bases are shared with TRBD2. Germline CDR1 and CDR2: SGHDT and YYEEEE. The CDR3 loop spans 17 amino acids. The V gene end was trimmed by 2 bases and the J gene end by 3 bases; junction bases not matched to a gene: 8. The CDR3 nucleotides read TGTGCCAGCAGCTTTTGGCTAGCGGGAGCAGGCAAAAACATTCAGTACTTC. Translated: CASSFWLAGAGKNIQYF.

V usage is TRBV9 and J usage is TRBJ2-5; 10 bases map to TRBD2. Germline CDR1 is SGDLS and CDR2 is YYNGEE. V shed 1 base, J shed 2 bases, and the junction held 8 bases outside the gene matches. The CDR3 totals 17 residues. Here the CDR3 DNA reads TGTGCCAGCAGCGTATTAAGCGGGGGGGACTATCAAGAGACCCAGTACTTC. It translates to CASSVLSGGDYQETQYF.

This clone was counted a single time. The rearrangement uses TRBV27 and TRBJ1-2; TRBD1 matches at 8 bases. The CDR3 sequence is 19 residues long. J lost 4 bases, V lost 0 bases, and 16 bases had no gene match. CDR1 and CDR2 (germline): MNHEY, SMNVEV (reference sequence). The CDR3 DNA follows: TGTGCCAGCAGTTTATCGAATCGTCTAGGACAGGGATTGAGCTATGGCTACACCTTC. This gives the protein CASSLSNRLGQGLSYGYTF.

CDR3 protein: CASSPRDRGFYGYTF. The CDR3 DNA reads TGTGCCAGTAGTCCCCGGGACAGGGGATTCTATGGCTACACCTTC. The gene calls are TRBV19 and TRBJ1-2, with TRBD1 matching over 10 bases. CDR1 LNHDA and CDR2 SQIVND come from the germline V gene (reference sequence). V dropped 5 bases and J dropped 4; count of bases not matched to a gene: 7. The CDR3 spans 15 residues.

This clone was counted a single time. The chain employs TRBV7-9 and TRBJ1-5, with TRBD1 matching over 8 bases. Germline V lookup: CDR1 SEHNR, CDR2 FQNEAQ (reference sequence). The trim removed 4 bases at V and 5 bases at J, leaving 13 bases unmatched. CDR3 length equals 17 residues. CDR3 sequence (DNA): TGTGCCAGCAGCTCCGGACAGGGTAAGTCAAGAGATCAGCCCCAGCATTTT. It specifies CASSSGQGKSRDQPQHF.